Following are 22 T cell receptor beta chains from one sample sequenced in a study of T cells in Graves' hyperthyroidism and ophthalmopathy. What was amplified from RNA transcripts were TCR beta CDR3 regions. HTBI primers were used for first-round RT-PCR of the TCR CDR3. TCRdb re-derived calls from the multiplex PCR reads in MiXCR, one entry per CDR3 protein. The sample lists around 340,000 distinct CDR3 sequences; approximately 16% were seen once. The specimen sequenced was blood. These receptors all stem from a man younger than 40 with Graves' hyperthyroidism.

At least ten counts were recorded for this clonotype. J is TRBJ1-1 and V is TRBV28; maybe TRBD1 (5 bases). The ends were cut back, 8 bases at V and 5 bases at J, with 15 bases in the middle. CDR1 is MDHEN, CDR2 SYDVKM, per germline. The CDR3 totals 13 residues. The CDR3 bases are TGTGCCAGCTCAAGGGTAGGGGAGACTGAAGCTTTCTTT. As protein: CASSRVGETEAFF.

This clonotype was recorded at least ten times. The CDR3 reads CASSYPRQEITTDTQYF. CDR3 coding DNA: TGTGCCAGCAGCTACCCTCGACAGGAGATTACCACAGATACGCAGTATTTT. The V gene is TRBV7-8, the J gene TRBJ2-3, with D possibly being TRBD1 (6 bases). V gave up 4 bases and J gave up 2 bases, with 19 bases separating them. This CDR3 region has 17 residues. CDR1 is SGHVS and CDR2 is FQNEAQ in the germline V gene.

This clonotype was seen repeatedly, ten times or more. This CDR3 reads CSARGSNPGTRQETQYF. CDR3 DNA sequence: TGCAGTGCTAGAGGCTCCAATCCCGGGACTAGGCAGGAGACCCAGTACTTC. The chain links TRBV20-1 to TRBJ2-5; TRBD2 aligns across 8 bases. The CDR3 totals 17 residues. V lost 1 base, J lost 5 bases, and 15 bases stayed unmatched. Germline loops: CDR1 DFQATT, CDR2 SNEGSKA (reference sequence).

The count of this clonotype is one. The chain recombines TRBV20-1 with TRBJ2-7; D not resolved. Germline assignment: CDR1 DFQATT and CDR2 SNEGSKA (reference sequence). Trimming cost V 3 bases and J 2 bases, with 14 bases left between them. The CDR3 is made up of 14 amino acids. CDR3 protein: CSARTGRVTYEQYF. The CDR3 nucleotides read TGCAGTGCTAGGACCGGCAGAGTGACCTACGAGCAGTACTTC.

This clonotype was seen repeatedly, ten times or more. This chain uses TRBV6-2 or TRBV6-3 with TRBJ2-1, with TRBD2 matching 10 bases. Per the germline V gene, CDR1 is MNHEY and CDR2 is SVGEGT. This CDR3 has 17 amino acids. The V segment lost 0 bases and the J segment 0 bases; nucleotides outside the gene matches: 2. Written as DNA, the CDR3 is TGTGCCAGCAGTTACTCGGCTAGCGGGAGCTCCTACAATGAGCAGTTCTTC. Translated: CASSYSASGSSYNEQFF.

The chain employs TRBV19 and TRBJ2-3, with 12 bases aligning to TRBD2. This CDR3 is 16 amino acids long. Per germline, CDR1 LNHDA and CDR2 SQIVND (reference sequence). V was clipped by 5 bases and J by 4 bases; unmatched bases: 7. The CDR3 DNA sequence: TGTGCCAGTAGTGCCACCGGGACTAGCGGGTCAGATACGCAGTATTTT. This codes for CASSATGTSGSDTQYF.

This clonotype has just a few counts. The genes are TRBV20-1 and TRBJ2-1; D uncertain. V lost 0 bases and J lost 6, with 12 bases in between. Germline CDR1 and CDR2: DFQATT and SNEGSKA (reference sequence). CDR3 length: 14 residues. CDR3 sequence reads: CSARDPDGPNEQFF. CDR3 in DNA: TGCAGTGCTAGAGATCCAGACGGACCCAATGAGCAGTTCTTC.

V usage is TRBV2 and J usage is TRBJ1-4; D might be TRBD1 (5 bases). Germline V gene lookup returns CDR1 SNHLY and CDR2 FYNNEI. V was trimmed by 3 bases and J by 12 bases, leaving 11 bases between them. The CDR3 has 12 amino acids. The CDR3 DNA reads as TGTGCCAGCAGTGACACGGGGCGGGAACTGTTTTTT. Its protein is CASSDTGRELFF.

There are many counts of this clonotype. The gene calls are TRBV10-3 and TRBJ2-7; 7 bases fit TRBD2. In germline, CDR1 is ENHRY, CDR2 SYGVKD. J lost 7 bases, V lost 10 bases, and 10 bases had no gene match. There are 12 residues in the CDR3. CDR3 nucleotide sequence: TGTGCCACCACTGGGGAGGGCGTTGAGCAGTACTTC. It translates to CATTGEGVEQYF.

This clonotype was detected many times. J is TRBJ2-1 and V is TRBV12-3 or TRBV12-4; 7 bases are shared with TRBD2. The CDR3 is 15 amino acids. V dropped 7 bases and J dropped 6; count of bases not matched to a gene: 12. CDR3 DNA sequence: TGTGCCAGCACCTTGACCTCTGGGGGGGGCAATGAGCAGTTCTTC. Encoded protein: CASTLTSGGGNEQFF.

In this sample, this clonotype turned up many times. CDR3 residues: CATSDRTSGRGTDTQYF. CDR3 sequence (DNA): TGTGCCACCAGTGATAGGACTAGCGGGAGGGGCACAGATACGCAGTATTTT. The V gene is TRBV24-1, the J gene TRBJ2-3; 15 bases are a match to TRBD2. The J segment lost 1 base and the V segment lost 3 bases, leaving 1 base of the junction unmatched. Germline lookup yields CDR1 KGHDR and CDR2 SFDVKD. The CDR3 has 17 residues.

The chain has TRBV4-1 and TRBJ1-3; the match to TRBD1 covers 11 bases. CDR3 length: 14 amino acids. Germline values: CDR1 MGHRA, CDR2 YSYEKL. J gave up 6 bases and V 4 bases, and 2 bases lay outside the gene matches. The CDR3, as DNA: TGCGCCAGCAGCCCAGGACAGGGGGCAAACACCATATATTTT. This codes for CASSPGQGANTIYF.

The rearrangement joins TRBV5-1 to TRBJ1-2; possibly TRBD1 for D (5 bases). V was shortened by 1 base and J by 6 bases, with 16 bases between the two germline ends. CDR3 length: 15 residues. Germline CDR1 and CDR2: SGHRS and YFSETQ. Here the CDR3 DNA reads TGCGCCAGCAGCTTGATCGGGGGAGCTCCCCATGGCTACACCTTC. It yields the protein CASSLIGGAPHGYTF.

V is TRBV24-1 and J is TRBJ2-1, with D possibly matching TRBD1 (6 bases). The CDR3 extends over 16 amino acids. V was pared by 4 bases and J by 0 bases, with 12 bases between. Germline V gene sequence: CDR1 KGHDR, CDR2 SFDVKD. DNA for the CDR3: TGTGCCACCAGTGACCCCTGGGGGCCCTCCTACAATGAGCAGTTCTTC. It encodes CATSDPWGPSYNEQFF.

This clonotype was detected ten times or more. The chain links TRBV2 to TRBJ2-1; D is undetermined. The CDR3 contains 13 residues. Germline V lookup: CDR1 SNHLY, CDR2 FYNNEI. Trimming took off 4 bases at V and 2 bases at J, with 6 bases between the two ends. The CDR3, as DNA: TGTGCCAGCAGTGTCGGGCCCTACAATGAGCAGTTCTTC. Protein product: CASSVGPYNEQFF.

The chain links TRBV20-1 to TRBJ2-1; a possible D gene is TRBD2 (7 bases). Germline values: CDR1 DFQATT, CDR2 SNEGSKA (reference sequence). This CDR3 spans 15 amino acids. Trimming shortened V by 4 bases and J by 1 base, and 14 bases separated the two germline ends. In DNA form, the CDR3 reads TGCAGTGCTATAGGGGGAGGGCCTTCCTACAATGAGCAGTTCTTC. The encoded protein is CSAIGGGPSYNEQFF.

This clonotype has ten or more counts. The chain combines TRBV20-1 with TRBJ2-1; 11 nucleotides line up with TRBD2. Germline CDR1 DFQATT, CDR2 SNEGSKA (reference sequence). The CDR3 is made up of 14 amino acids. V gave up 6 bases and J gave up 7 bases; unmatched junction bases: 8. CDR3 sequence: CSALLAGVGNEQFF. For the CDR3, the DNA is TGCAGTGCCTTACTAGCGGGAGTGGGTAATGAGCAGTTCTTC.

This clonotype showed up many times. V is TRBV27 and J is TRBJ2-1, with TRBD2 identical over 8 bases. The CDR3 loop spans 15 amino acids. Germline CDR1 MNHEY, CDR2 SMNVEV (reference sequence). V dropped 8 bases and J dropped 6; count of bases not matched to a gene: 12. Written as DNA, the CDR3 is TGTGCCAGCCCGATAGGAGCGGGAGTCCGCAATGAGCAGTTCTTC. Its translation is CASPIGAGVRNEQFF.

In this sample, this clonotype turned up many times. The J gene is TRBJ2-1, the V gene TRBV11-3; 15 bases align to TRBD2. The CDR3 sequence is 16 residues long. Trimming took 1 base from V and 8 from J; bases not matched to a gene: 3. Germline V gene lookup returns CDR1 SGHNT and CDR2 YENEEA. CDR3 bases: TGTGCCAGCAGCTTAGGGACTAGCGGGAGGGTTGATGAGCAGTTCTTC. This sequence encodes CASSLGTSGRVDEQFF.

This clonotype was found a few times. Being one base from a much bigger clone, this may be a read error. The chain couples TRBV2 to TRBJ1-1, with D uncertain. Germline-derived CDR1 and CDR2 are SNHLY and FYNNEI. The CDR3 loop spans 13 amino acids. Here the CDR3 reads CAGSDEVNTEAFF. The CDR3 coding sequence is TGTGCCGGCAGTGATGAAGTGAACACTGAAGCTTTCTTT.

Ten or more counts support this clonotype. The chain is built from TRBV7-6 and TRBJ2-5; D gene uncertain. The ends were cut back, 5 bases at V and 0 bases at J, with 7 bases in the middle. CDR1 and CDR2 from the germline V gene are SGHVS and FNYEAQ. The CDR3 extends over 13 amino acids. The CDR3 DNA follows: TGTGCCAGCAGCCTCCGGGACCAAGAGACCCAGTACTTC. It specifies CASSLRDQETQYF.

This clonotype was seen ten or more times. A junction end diverges from the germline sequence, so it may reflect a read error. V gene TRBV7-7 combines with J gene TRBJ2-5; TRBD2 matches at 9 bases. Looked up from germline, CDR1 is SSHAT and CDR2 is FNYEAQ (reference sequence). This CDR3 spans 15 amino acids. CDR3 sequence: CASSLGSGSGETQYF. The CDR3 DNA is TGTGCTAGCAGCTTAGGTAGCGGGAGTGGAGAGACCCAGTACTTC. The entire variable domain, with the rest obtained from reference TRBV7-7 and TRBJ2-5, is as follows: GAGVSQSPRYKVTKRGQDVTLRCDPISSHATLYWYQQALGQGPEFLTYFNYEAQPDKSGLPSDRFSAERPEGSISTLTIQRTEQRDSAMYRCASSLGSGSGETQYFGPGTRLLVL.